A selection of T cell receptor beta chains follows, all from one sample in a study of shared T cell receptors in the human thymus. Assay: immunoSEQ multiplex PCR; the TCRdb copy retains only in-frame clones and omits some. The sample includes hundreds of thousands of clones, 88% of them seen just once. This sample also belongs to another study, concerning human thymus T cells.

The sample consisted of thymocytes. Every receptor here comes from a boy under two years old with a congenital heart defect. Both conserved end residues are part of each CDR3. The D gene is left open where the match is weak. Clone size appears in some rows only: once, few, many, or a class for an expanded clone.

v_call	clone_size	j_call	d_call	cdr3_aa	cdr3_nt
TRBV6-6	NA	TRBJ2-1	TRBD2	CASSYDGAGGDEQFF	TGTGCCAGCAGTTACGACGGGGCCGGGGGGGATGAGCAGTTCTTC
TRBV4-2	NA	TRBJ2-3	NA	CASSQDGPGSTDTQYF	TGTGCCAGCAGCCAAGACGGGCCGGGAAGCACAGATACGCAGTATTTT
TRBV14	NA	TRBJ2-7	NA	CASSQDPTGSSYEQYF	TGTGCCAGCAGCCAAGACCCGACAGGTAGCTCCTACGAGCAGTACTTC
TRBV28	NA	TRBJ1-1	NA	CASSLGGRVGTEAFF	TGTGCCAGCAGTTTAGGGGGGAGGGTGGGCACTGAAGCTTTCTTT
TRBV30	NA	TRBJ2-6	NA	CAWSWGVSGANVLTF	TGTGCCTGGAGCTGGGGGGTCTCTGGGGCCAACGTCCTGACTTTC
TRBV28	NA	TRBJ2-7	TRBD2	CASSLWKVAGKVVGQYF	TGTGCCAGCAGTTTATGGAAGGTAGCGGGAAAGGTGGTCGGGCAGTACTTC
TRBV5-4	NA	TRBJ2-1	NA	CASSSLTRAEQFF	TGTGCCAGCAGCTCCTTAACTAGAGCTGAGCAGTTCTTC
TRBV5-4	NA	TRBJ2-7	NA	CASSLRDSSYEQYF	TGTGCCAGCAGCTTGCGGGACTCTAGTTACGAGCAGTACTTC
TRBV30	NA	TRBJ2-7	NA	CAWRTRGSYEQYF	TGTGCCTGGAGGACTAGGGGCTCCTACGAGCAGTACTTC
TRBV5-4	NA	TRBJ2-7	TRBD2	CASSAGLAVYEQYF	TGTGCCAGCAGCGCTGGACTAGCGGTGTACGAGCAGTACTTC
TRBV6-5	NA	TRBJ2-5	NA	CASSREETQYF	TGTGCCAGCAGCCGAGAGGAGACCCAGTACTTC
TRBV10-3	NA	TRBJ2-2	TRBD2	CAIMTSGTTNTGELFF	TGTGCCATCATGACTAGCGGGACAACGAACACCGGGGAGCTGTTTTTT
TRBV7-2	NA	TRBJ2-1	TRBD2	CASSWTTLAGGPSEQFF	TGTGCCAGCAGCTGGACGACTTTAGCGGGAGGGCCAAGTGAGCAGTTCTTC
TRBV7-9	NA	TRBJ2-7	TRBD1	CASSLERKGAELVYEQYF	TGTGCCAGCAGCCTAGAGCGCAAGGGGGCGGAATTGGTCTACGAGCAGTACTTC
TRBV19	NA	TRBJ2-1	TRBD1	CASSLDRVDNEQFF	TGTGCCAGTAGTCTGGACAGGGTGGACAATGAGCAGTTCTTC
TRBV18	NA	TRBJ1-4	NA	CASSRGRRRGKLFF	TGTGCCAGCTCACGAGGGAGGCGGAGGGGAAAACTGTTTTTT
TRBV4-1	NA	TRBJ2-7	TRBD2	CASSHDLKGGSYEQYF	TGCGCCAGCAGCCACGACCTCAAGGGAGGGTCCTACGAGCAGTACTTC
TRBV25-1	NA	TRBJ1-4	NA	CASSESYARGNEKLFF	TGTGCCAGCAGTGAATCGTATGCTCGGGGGAATGAAAAACTGTTTTTT
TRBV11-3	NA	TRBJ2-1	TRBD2	CASSLDRGLAAYNEQFF	TGTGCCAGCAGCTTAGATCGAGGACTAGCGGCTTACAATGAGCAGTTCTTC
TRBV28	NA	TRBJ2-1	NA	CASSYQGNNEQFF	TGTGCCAGCAGTTATCAGGGGAACAATGAGCAGTTCTTC
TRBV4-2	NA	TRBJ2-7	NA	CASSQDFPETRWPYEQYF	TGTGCCAGCAGCCAAGATTTTCCGGAGACTAGATGGCCCTACGAGCAGTACTTC
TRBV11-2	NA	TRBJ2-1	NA	CASSFVAGIEEQFF	TGTGCCAGCAGCTTTGTTGCGGGAATAGAGGAGCAGTTCTTC
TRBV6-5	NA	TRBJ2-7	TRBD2	CASSYSKSGRLCEQYF	TGTGCCAGCAGTTACTCTAAAAGCGGGAGATTGTGCGAGCAGTACTTC
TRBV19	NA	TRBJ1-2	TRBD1	CASRRTGKGGYTF	TGTGCCAGTAGGCGGACAGGGAAAGGTGGCTACACCTTC
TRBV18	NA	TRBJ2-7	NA	CASSPPGRDSSYEQYF	TGTGCCAGCTCACCACCCGGGCGGGATAGCTCCTACGAGCAGTACTTC
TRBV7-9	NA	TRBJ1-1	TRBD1	CASSSPDRENTEAFF	TGTGCCAGCAGCTCACCCGACAGGGAGAACACTGAAGCTTTCTTT
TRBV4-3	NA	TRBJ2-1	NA	CASSPGSGGWSSYNEQFF	TGCGCCAGCAGCCCGGGATCAGGCGGGTGGAGCTCCTACAATGAGCAGTTCTTC
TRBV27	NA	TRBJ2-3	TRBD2	CASTPIDRLAGLDTQYF	TGTGCCAGCACCCCCATCGACCGACTAGCGGGGTTAGATACGCAGTATTTT
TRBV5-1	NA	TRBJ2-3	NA	CASSLGLVTDTQYF	TGCGCCAGCAGCTTGGGCCTAGTCACAGATACGCAGTATTTT
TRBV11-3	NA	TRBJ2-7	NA	CASSPNGGYEQYF	TGTGCCAGCAGCCCGAATGGGGGGTACGAGCAGTACTTC
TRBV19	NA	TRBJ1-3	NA	CASSLVISGNTIYF	TGTGCCAGTAGTCTCGTAATCTCTGGAAACACCATATATTTT
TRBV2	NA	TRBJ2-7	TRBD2	CASRAPHQTSGRSRYEQYF	TGTGCCAGCAGAGCCCCCCATCAGACTAGCGGGAGGTCCCGTTACGAGCAGTACTTC
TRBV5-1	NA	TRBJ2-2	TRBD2	CASSLAGASSGSGVDTGELFF	TGCGCCAGCAGCTTGGCCGGAGCGTCGAGCGGGAGTGGGGTGGACACCGGGGAGCTGTTTTTT
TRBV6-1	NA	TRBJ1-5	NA	CASRAGAYSNQPQHF	TGTGCCAGCAGGGCAGGGGCCTATAGCAATCAGCCCCAGCATTTT
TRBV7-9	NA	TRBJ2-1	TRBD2	CASSLDWERGLRKEQFF	TGTGCCAGCAGCTTAGATTGGGAGCGGGGCCTTAGGAAAGAGCAGTTCTTC
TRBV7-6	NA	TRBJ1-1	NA	CASSQPQAEAFF	TGTGCCAGCAGCCAGCCCCAGGCTGAAGCTTTCTTT
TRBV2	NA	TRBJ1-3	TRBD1	CASSVYHRGTVLSGNTIYF	TGTGCCAGCAGTGTTTACCACAGGGGAACCGTCCTCTCTGGAAACACCATATATTTT
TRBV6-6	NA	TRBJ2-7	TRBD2	CASVAGEWYEQYF	TGTGCCAGTGTAGCGGGAGAATGGTACGAGCAGTACTTC
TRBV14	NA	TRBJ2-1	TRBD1	CASSQGTGERREQFF	TGTGCCAGCAGCCAAGGGACAGGGGAGAGGCGGGAGCAGTTCTTC
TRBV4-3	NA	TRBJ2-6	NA	CASSQGEPGANVLTF	TGCGCCAGCAGCCAAGGAGAACCTGGGGCCAACGTCCTGACTTTC
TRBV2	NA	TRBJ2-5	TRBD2	CASSELAGAPVETQYF	TGTGCCAGCAGTGAACTAGCGGGAGCCCCGGTGGAGACCCAGTACTTC
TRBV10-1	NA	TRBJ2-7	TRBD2	CASSGLAGRYEQYF	TGCGCCAGCAGCGGACTAGCGGGACGCTACGAGCAGTACTTC
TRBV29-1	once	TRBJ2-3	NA	CSVESSSSKPDTQYF	TGCAGCGTTGAGTCGAGTAGCTCTAAACCAGATACGCAGTATTTT
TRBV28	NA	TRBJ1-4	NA	CASSRLATNEKLFF	TGTGCCAGCAGTCGACTTGCAACTAATGAAAAACTGTTTTTT
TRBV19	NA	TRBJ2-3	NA	CASSPPRGYTQYF	TGTGCCAGTAGTCCCCCCCGGGGGTATACGCAGTATTTT
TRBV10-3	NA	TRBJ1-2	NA	CAISNTGFDGYTF	TGTGCCATCAGTAATACAGGCTTCGATGGCTACACCTTC
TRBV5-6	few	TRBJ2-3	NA	CASSLQGRAVQNTDTQYF	TGTGCCAGCAGCTTGCAGGGGCGCGCCGTCCAGAACACAGATACGCAGTATTTT
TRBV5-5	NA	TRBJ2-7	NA	CASSFSGRGYEQYF	TGTGCCAGCAGCTTTTCGGGGAGAGGCTACGAGCAGTACTTC
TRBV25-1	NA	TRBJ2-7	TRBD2	CASSGRDYHSYEQYF	TGTGCCAGCAGTGGGCGGGACTATCACTCCTACGAGCAGTACTTC
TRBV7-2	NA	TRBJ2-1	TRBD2	CASSSRGGSGYNEQFF	TGTGCCAGCAGCTCGAGAGGCGGGAGTGGATACAATGAGCAGTTCTTC
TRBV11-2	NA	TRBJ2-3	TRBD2	CASSLLAEGPPDTQYF	TGTGCCAGCAGCCTTCTAGCGGAAGGTCCCCCAGATACGCAGTATTTT
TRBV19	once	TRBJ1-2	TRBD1	CASKGKGARQGENGYTF	TGTGCCAGTAAGGGGAAAGGGGCCCGACAGGGTGAGAATGGCTACACCTTC
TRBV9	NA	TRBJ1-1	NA	CASSNVNSTEAFF	TGTGCCAGCAGCAACGTGAATAGTACTGAAGCTTTCTTT
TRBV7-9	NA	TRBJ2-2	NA	CASSPLRYTGELFF	TGTGCCAGCAGCCCCCTACGTTACACCGGGGAGCTGTTTTTT
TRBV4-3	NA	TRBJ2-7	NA	CASSLTWSSSSYEQYF	TGCGCCAGCAGCCTTACCTGGTCGTCGAGCTCCTACGAGCAGTACTTC